The 7 T cell receptor beta chains below all came from one sample that was sequenced in a study of a mutant IDH1 vaccine in newly diagnosed glioma. These TCRs' antigens remain unknown. Some clones are missing from TCRdb's copy, which holds only in-frame ones; the method was immunoSEQ multiplex PCR. The top ten hold roughly 4.5% of the sample, which has approximately 62,000 clones, about 85% seen once. As to time point: week 35, safety follow-up. What each vaccine dose contained was 300 ug of mutant IDH1 20-mer peptide, accompanied by topical imiquimod. The specimen comprised PBMCs, sampled from a glioma patient whose treatment included an IDH1 peptide vaccine. These receptors were collected from a man in his thirties or forties with glioma.

This chain joins TRBV4-1 and TRBJ2-7; D is ambiguous. This CDR3 region has 15 residues. V lost 5 bases to trimming and J lost 2 bases, with 16 bases between them. Germline values: CDR1 MGHRA, CDR2 YSYEKL. CDR3 amino acids: CASSFRHSQAYEQYF. Here the CDR3 DNA reads TGCGCCAGCAGCTTTCGACATTCGCAAGCCTACGAGCAGTACTTC.

Comments on this clone: This same CDR3 is encoded by further DNA sequences in the sample. The chain is built from TRBV27 and TRBJ1-2; possibly TRBD1 for D (5 bases). CDR3 size: 13 residues. Trimming removed 2 bases at V and 2 bases at J, with 6 bases between. CDR1 and CDR2 (germline): MNHEY, SMNVEV (reference sequence). CDR3 region: CASSLRQNYGYTF. The CDR3 DNA reads as TGTGCCAGCAGTTTAAGACAGAACTATGGCTACACCTTC.

The chain has TRBV4-1 and TRBJ2-1; TRBD2 matches 7 bases. With 0 bases clipped from V and 8 bases from J, the junction kept 13 bases outside the gene matches. Per the germline V gene, CDR1 is MGHRA and CDR2 is YSYEKL. The CDR3 is 17 residues long. The CDR3 nucleotides read TGCGCCAGCAGCCAAGAGGGGGTTTTGATAGCGGGCGATGAGCAGTTCTTC. Encoded protein: CASSQEGVLIAGDEQFF.

The chain employs TRBV19 and TRBJ2-7; TRBD1 or TRBD2 may be the D gene (5 bases each). Germline CDR1 reads LNHDA; CDR2 reads SQIVND (reference sequence). The length of the CDR3 is 15 residues. The ends were cut back, 4 bases at V and 0 bases at J, with 13 bases in the middle. CDR3 region: CASSTGTYSSYEQYF. CDR3 coding DNA: TGTGCCAGTAGTACCGGGACCTATAGCTCCTACGAGCAGTACTTC.

The chain has TRBV5-5 and TRBJ1-4; D remains unclear. The CDR3 extends over 19 amino acids. Trimming removed 0 bases from V and 0 bases from J, with 18 bases in between. Germline lookup yields CDR1 SGHKS and CDR2 YYEKEE (reference sequence). The CDR3 nucleotides read TGTGCCAGCAGCTTGGTCGTGGGTTTTAACGTAGCAACTAATGAAAAACTGTTTTTT. Amino acid sequence: CASSLVVGFNVATNEKLFF.

This clone was seen a single time. V and J are TRBV5-1 and TRBJ2-7, with D perhaps assigned TRBD1 or TRBD2 (5 bases each). Germline CDR1 reads SGHRS; CDR2 reads YFSETQ. CDR3 length: 16 amino acids. V lost 1 base and J lost 1, with 15 bases in between. This CDR3 is CASSLTEGLRSYEQYF. DNA of the CDR3: TGCGCCAGCAGCTTGACCGAGGGGCTTCGATCCTACGAGCAGTACTTC. Complete variable domain (other parts from reference TRBV5-1 and TRBJ2-7): KAGVTQTPRYLIKTRGQQVTLSCSPISGHRSVSWYQQTPGQGLQFLFEYFSETQRNKGNFPGRFSGRQFSNSRSEMNVSTLELGDSALYLCASSLTEGLRSYEQYFGPGTRLTVT.

The V and J genes are TRBV5-4 and TRBJ2-3; D ambiguous. Looked up from germline, CDR1 is SGHNT and CDR2 is YYREEE (reference sequence). V was pared by 1 base and J by 2 bases, with 5 bases between. The CDR3 is 13 residues long. DNA for the CDR3: TGTGCCAGCAGCTTGTCTAACACAGATACGCAGTATTTT. Protein: CASSLSNTDTQYF.